What follows are 16 T cell receptor beta chains derived from one specimen sequenced in a study of human T cells and chemical hapten exposure. Time point defined: patch test 1, 2 weeks after DPC sensitization. Treatment described: therapeutic diphenylcyclopropenone sensitization with weekly scalp DPC. TCRdb independently ran MiXCR on the RACE reads; one entry per CDR3 protein. Of some 180,000 distinct CDR3 sequences listed, 20% to 25% are singletons. This specimen was whole blood, taken in connection with sensitization to the hapten diphenylcyclopropenone (DPC). Every receptor here comes from a woman between 45 and 60 years old with alopecia areata. Some clones in this sample may be carry-over from other donors' samples.

This sequence joins TRBV20-1 and TRBJ2-7, with TRBD2 identical over 9 bases. Germline CDR1 reads DFQATT; CDR2 reads SNEGSKA (reference sequence). After removal of 3 bases from V and 4 bases from J, the junction contained 4 bases not matched to a gene. CDR3 length: 13 amino acids. As DNA, the CDR3 is TGCAGTGCTAGGACTAGCGGACCTTACGAGCAGTACTTC. Residues: CSARTSGPYEQYF.

The chain carries TRBV29-1 and TRBJ2-5; D is perhaps TRBD1 (5 bases). The V gene lost 5 bases and the J gene lost 3 bases, with 10 bases spanning the gap. The CDR3 has 12 residues. CDR1 SQVTM and CDR2 ANQGSEA come from the germline V gene. As DNA, the CDR3 is TGCAGCGTTTTACTCAGGGAAGAGACCCAGTACTTC. Translating it yields CSVLLREETQYF.

J is TRBJ2-5 and V is TRBV2, with 8 positions matching TRBD1. Germline V CDR1 and CDR2: SNHLY, FYNNEI. V lost 6 bases to trimming and J lost 0 bases; unmatched junction nucleotides: 3. The CDR3 has 14 amino acids. CDR3 protein: CASRTGANQETQYF. Here the CDR3 DNA reads TGTGCCAGCAGGACAGGGGCGAACCAAGAGACCCAGTACTTC.

The J gene is TRBJ1-6, the V gene TRBV5-1; 7 bases line up with TRBD1. The germline V gene has CDR1 SGHRS and CDR2 YFSETQ. The J segment lost 7 bases and the V segment lost 0 bases, leaving 7 bases of the junction unmatched. This CDR3 region has 16 residues. The CDR3 bases are TGCGCCAGCAGCTTGGCTTCCAGGGGGGGAAATTCACCCCTCCACTTT. Amino acids: CASSLASRGGNSPLHF.

The J gene is TRBJ1-5, the V gene TRBV15; D is unclear. Germline V lookup: CDR1 LNHNV, CDR2 YYDKDF (reference sequence). The CDR3 spans 14 residues. V shed 6 bases and J shed 3 bases, with 12 bases lying between them. This chain's CDR3 is CATSVEQYNQPQHF. The DNA for the CDR3 is TGTGCCACCAGTGTTGAACAATACAATCAGCCCCAGCATTTT.

This chain links TRBV29-1 with TRBJ2-1, with 7 bases aligning to TRBD2. V gave up 4 bases and J gave up 7 bases; unmatched junction bases: 13. This CDR3 spans 15 amino acids. CDR1 is SQVTM and CDR2 is ANQGSEA in the germline V gene. CDR3 loop: CSVGGTAGVVNEQFF. The CDR3 nucleotides are TGCAGCGTTGGGGGAACGGCGGGAGTTGTGAATGAGCAGTTCTTC.

In its sample, this clonotype was seen a few times. The chain uses TRBV7-8 and TRBJ2-7; 8 nucleotides line up with TRBD1. Germline values: CDR1 SGHVS, CDR2 FQNEAQ. Trimming cost V 5 bases and J 3 bases; bases outside gene matches: 9. The CDR3 has 15 amino acids. CDR3 sequence reads: CASSRGAGGRYEQYF. For the CDR3, the DNA is TGTGCCAGCAGCCGTGGGGCAGGGGGCCGCTACGAGCAGTACTTC. Full variable domain (rest looked up from reference TRBV7-8 and TRBJ2-7): GAGVSQSPRYKVAKRGQDVALRCDPISGHVSLFWYQQALGQGPEFLTYFQNEAQLDKSGLPSDRFFAERPEGSVSTLKIQRTQQEDSAVYLCASSRGAGGRYEQYFGPGTRLTVT.

The J gene is TRBJ2-2, the V gene TRBV7-9; the match to TRBD1 covers 10 bases. This CDR3 has 15 residues. The junction had 7 bases not matched to a gene; V was cut back by 6 bases and J by 6 bases. Germline V lookup: CDR1 SEHNR, CDR2 FQNEAQ (reference sequence). CDR3: CASSPDRGQAGELFF. In nucleotides, the CDR3 is TGTGCCAGCAGTCCTGACAGGGGGCAAGCCGGGGAGCTGTTTTTT.

The chain combines TRBV7-9 with TRBJ1-3; D remains ambiguous. CDR1 and CDR2 from the germline V gene are SEHNR and FQNEAQ (reference sequence). The CDR3 sequence is 15 residues long. Trimming pared 5 bases from V and 4 bases from J, leaving 15 bases between. CDR3 sequence reads: CASSRFDSKGNTIYF. CDR3 nucleotides: TGTGCCAGCAGCCGTTTTGACTCCAAGGGAAACACCATATATTTT.

This chain links TRBV7-9 with TRBJ2-1, with D uncertain. This CDR3 spans 14 amino acids. Per the germline V gene, CDR1 is SEHNR and CDR2 is FQNEAQ (reference sequence). V lost 1 base, J lost 8 bases, and 12 bases lay in between. The CDR3 DNA reads as TGTGCCAGCAGCTTAGTTGGGGATCATTATGAGCAGTTCTTC. It specifies CASSLVGDHYEQFF.

The rearrangement links TRBV7-2 to TRBJ2-7; 9 positions match TRBD2. This CDR3 spans 14 amino acids. After removal of 2 bases from V and 5 bases from J, the junction contained 4 bases not matched to a gene. CDR1 and CDR2 (germline): SGHTA, FQGNSA. The CDR3 is CASSLTSGYDEQYF. In nucleotides, the CDR3 is TGTGCCAGCAGCTTAACTAGCGGGTATGACGAGCAGTACTTC.

The chain joins TRBV29-1 to TRBJ1-2; a weak D match, TRBD1 (6 bases). Germline V gene lookup returns CDR1 SQVTM and CDR2 ANQGSEA. The ends were cut back, 6 bases at V and 3 bases at J, with 17 bases in the middle. This CDR3 spans 14 amino acids. The CDR3 DNA is TGCAGCGTCGATACGACCGGGACACACTATGGCTACACCTTC. This sequence encodes CSVDTTGTHYGYTF.

V usage is TRBV2 and J usage is TRBJ2-2; 12 nucleotides align to TRBD2. Germline V CDR1 and CDR2: SNHLY, FYNNEI. This CDR3 region has 14 residues. With 6 bases clipped from V and 8 bases from J, the junction kept 4 bases outside the gene matches. Here the CDR3 reads CASRTSGSGGELFF. CDR3 DNA: TGTGCCAGCAGGACTAGCGGGAGTGGTGGGGAGCTGTTTTTT.

The J gene is TRBJ1-1, the V gene TRBV29-1; D is possibly TRBD1 (5 bases). Trimming cost V 5 bases and J 5 bases, with 12 bases left between them. The CDR3 is 12 residues long. The germline CDR1 and CDR2 sequences are SQVTM and ANQGSEA. The CDR3 nucleotides read TGCAGCGTTCGGGACCGCGGAACTGAAGCTTTCTTT. It specifies CSVRDRGTEAFF.

J is TRBJ2-5 and V is TRBV2, with TRBD1 matching over 7 bases. CDR3 length: 14 amino acids. Per germline, CDR1 SNHLY and CDR2 FYNNEI. V lost 5 bases to trimming and J lost 3 bases; unmatched junction nucleotides: 6. CDR3 protein: CASSRDSLKETQYF. The CDR3 nucleotides are TGTGCCAGCAGTCGGGACAGCTTAAAAGAGACCCAGTACTTC.

The chain has TRBV28 and TRBJ1-4; 12 bases are a match to TRBD1. Germline trimming cut 6 bases from V and 5 bases from J; bases unmatched to any gene: 7. Per the germline V gene, CDR1 is MDHEN and CDR2 is SYDVKM. CDR3 length equals 16 residues. The CDR3, as DNA: TGTGCCAGCAGCCTGGGACAGGGGGCGCGGAATGAAAAACTGTTTTTT. Protein product: CASSLGQGARNEKLFF.